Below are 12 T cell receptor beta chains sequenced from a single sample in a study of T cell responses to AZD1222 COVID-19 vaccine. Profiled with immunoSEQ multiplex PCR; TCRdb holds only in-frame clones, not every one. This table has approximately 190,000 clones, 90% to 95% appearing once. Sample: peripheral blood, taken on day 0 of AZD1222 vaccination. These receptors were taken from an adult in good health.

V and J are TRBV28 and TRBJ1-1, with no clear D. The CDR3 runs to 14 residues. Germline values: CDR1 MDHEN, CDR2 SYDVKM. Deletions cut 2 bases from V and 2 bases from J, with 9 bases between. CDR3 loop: CASSLGVRNTEAFF. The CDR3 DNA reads TGTGCCAGCAGTTTAGGGGTTCGCAACACTGAAGCTTTCTTT.

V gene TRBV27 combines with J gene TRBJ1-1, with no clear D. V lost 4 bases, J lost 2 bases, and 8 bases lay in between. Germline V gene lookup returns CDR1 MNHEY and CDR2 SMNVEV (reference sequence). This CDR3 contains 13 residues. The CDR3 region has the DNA TGTGCCAGCAGTTCTGTGGGAAACACTGAAGCTTTCTTT. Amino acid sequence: CASSSVGNTEAFF.

CDR3 coding DNA: TGTGCCAGCAGCTTCTCAGCGGGAGGGGATACGCAGTATTTT. Amino acids: CASSFSAGGDTQYF. The gene calls are TRBV7-6 and TRBJ2-3, with 10 bases aligning to TRBD2. The V segment lost 3 bases and the J segment 6 bases; nucleotides outside the gene matches: 3. The CDR3 contains 14 residues. CDR1 and CDR2 (germline): SGHVS, FNYEAQ.

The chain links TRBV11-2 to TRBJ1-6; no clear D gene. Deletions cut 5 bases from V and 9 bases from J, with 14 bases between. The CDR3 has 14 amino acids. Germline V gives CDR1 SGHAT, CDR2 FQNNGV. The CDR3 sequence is CASSVRWDSSPLHF. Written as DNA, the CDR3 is TGTGCCAGCAGCGTAAGGTGGGATAGTTCACCCCTCCACTTT.

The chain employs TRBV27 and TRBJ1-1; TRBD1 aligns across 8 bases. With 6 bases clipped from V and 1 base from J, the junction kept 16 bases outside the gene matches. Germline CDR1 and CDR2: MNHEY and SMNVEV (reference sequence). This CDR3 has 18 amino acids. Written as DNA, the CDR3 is TGTGCCAGCAGCGGACAGGGCCTGAGCGCACGGCCGAACACTGAAGCTTTCTTT. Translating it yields CASSGQGLSARPNTEAFF.

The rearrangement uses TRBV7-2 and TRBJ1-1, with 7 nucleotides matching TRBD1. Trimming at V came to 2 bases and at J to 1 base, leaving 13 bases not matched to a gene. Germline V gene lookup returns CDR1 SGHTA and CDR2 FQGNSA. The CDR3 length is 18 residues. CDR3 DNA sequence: TGTGCCAGCAGCTTACCTAGGGGCAGGGGGGGTACGAACACTGAAGCTTTCTTT. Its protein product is CASSLPRGRGGTNTEAFF. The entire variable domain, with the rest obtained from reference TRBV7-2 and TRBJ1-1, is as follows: GAGVSQSPSNKVTEKGKDVELRCDPISGHTALYWYRQSLGQGLEFLIYFQGNSAPDKSGLPSDRFSAERTGGSVSTLTIQRTQQEDSAVYLCASSLPRGRGGTNTEAFFGQGTRLTVV.

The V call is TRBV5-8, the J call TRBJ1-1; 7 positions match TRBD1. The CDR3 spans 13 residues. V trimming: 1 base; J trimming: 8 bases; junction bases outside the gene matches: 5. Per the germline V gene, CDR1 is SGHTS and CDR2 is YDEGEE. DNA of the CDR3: TGTGCCAGCAGCTTGTCGGGACAGCGGGAAGCTTTCTTT. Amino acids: CASSLSGQREAFF.

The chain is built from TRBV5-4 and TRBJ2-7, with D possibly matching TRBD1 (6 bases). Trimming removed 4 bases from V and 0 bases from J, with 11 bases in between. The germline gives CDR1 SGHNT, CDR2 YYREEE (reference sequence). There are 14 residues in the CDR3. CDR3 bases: TGTGCCAGCAGCATAGGGGGAAGCTCCTACGAGCAGTACTTC. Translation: CASSIGGSSYEQYF.

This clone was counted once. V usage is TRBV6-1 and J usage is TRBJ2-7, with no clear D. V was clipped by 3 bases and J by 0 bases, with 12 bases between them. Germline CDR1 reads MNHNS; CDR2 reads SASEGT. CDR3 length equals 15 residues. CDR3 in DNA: TGTGCCAGCAGTGACGTCCCCGATAGCTCCTACGAGCAGTACTTC. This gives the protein CASSDVPDSSYEQYF.

CDR3 protein: CASSPGTGGAFF. The CDR3 region has the DNA TGTGCCAGCAGCCCGGGGACCGGCGGGGCTTTCTTT. V gene TRBV3-1 (or the pseudogene TRBV3-2) combines with J gene TRBJ1-1, with D possibly being TRBD1 (5 bases). Germline V gene data show CDR1 as LGHDT and CDR2 as YNNKEL (reference sequence). Between the trimmed V and J ends, which lost 4 bases and 11 bases, there was a span of 14 bases. The CDR3 runs to 12 residues.

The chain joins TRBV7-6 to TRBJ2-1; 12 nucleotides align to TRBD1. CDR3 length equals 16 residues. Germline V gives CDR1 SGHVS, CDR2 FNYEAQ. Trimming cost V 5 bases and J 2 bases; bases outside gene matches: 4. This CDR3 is CASSKRDRGPYNEQFF. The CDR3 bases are TGTGCCAGCAGCAAAAGGGACAGGGGGCCCTACAATGAGCAGTTCTTC.

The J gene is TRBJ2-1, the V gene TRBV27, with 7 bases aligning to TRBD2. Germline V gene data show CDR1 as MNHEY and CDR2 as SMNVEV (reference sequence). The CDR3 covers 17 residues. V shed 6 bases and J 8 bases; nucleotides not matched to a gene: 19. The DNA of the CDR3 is TGTGCCAGCAGCTATCCCCGTGGACTAGGCGGTCCGGATGAGCAGTTCTTC. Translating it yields CASSYPRGLGGPDEQFF.